The present T cell receptor beta chain was sequenced within a study of response to subunit inactivated influenza vaccine. Study-level points and caveats: Seasonal influenza vaccination, on each occasion, was suggested by the authors to recruit few new T cells.

From the RT-PCR reads, TCRdb called clonotypes with MiXCR, one entry per CDR3 protein. Of 650,000 to 800,000 distinct CDR3 sequences listed, 11% to 15% are singletons. CDR3 length equals 16 residues. V was clipped by 4 bases and J by 10 bases, with 20 bases between them. Germline CDR1 SGHVS, CDR2 FQNEAQ. This clonotype came up a few times. Antigen specificity is unknown. The TCR was taken from a man aged 50 to 59 who received an inactivated influenza vaccine. The sequenced sample was PBMCs from blood, obtained less than 15 days before vaccination. The chain combines TRBV7-8 with TRBJ1-6; possibly TRBD1 for D (5 bases). CDR3 nucleotides: TGTGCCAGCAGCTCCCGACCCCAGGGACGGGAGTCACCCCTCCACTTT. Residues: CASSSRPQGRESPLHF.